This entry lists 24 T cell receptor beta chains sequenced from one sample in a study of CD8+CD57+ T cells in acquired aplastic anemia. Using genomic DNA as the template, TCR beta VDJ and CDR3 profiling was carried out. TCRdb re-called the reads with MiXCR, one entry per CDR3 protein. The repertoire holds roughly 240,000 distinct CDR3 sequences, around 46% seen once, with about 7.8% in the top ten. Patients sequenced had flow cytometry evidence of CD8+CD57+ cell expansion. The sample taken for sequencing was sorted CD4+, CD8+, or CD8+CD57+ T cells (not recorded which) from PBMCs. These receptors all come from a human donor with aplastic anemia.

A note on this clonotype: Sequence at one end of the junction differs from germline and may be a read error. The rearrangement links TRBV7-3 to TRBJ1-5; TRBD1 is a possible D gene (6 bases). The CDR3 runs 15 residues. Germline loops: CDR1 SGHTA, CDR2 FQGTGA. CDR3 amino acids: CASSLTGFSNQPRHF. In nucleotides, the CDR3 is TGCGCCAGCAGCTTAACAGGGTTTAGCAATCAGCCCCGGCATTTT.

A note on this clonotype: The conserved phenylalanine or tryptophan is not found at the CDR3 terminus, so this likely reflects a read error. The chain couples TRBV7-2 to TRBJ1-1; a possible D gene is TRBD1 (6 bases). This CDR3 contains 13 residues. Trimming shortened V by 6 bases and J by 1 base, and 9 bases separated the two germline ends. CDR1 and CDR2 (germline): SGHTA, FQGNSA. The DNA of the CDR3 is TGTGCCAGCAGACAGGGAAGGAACACTGAAGCTTTCCTT. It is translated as CASRQGRNTEAFL.

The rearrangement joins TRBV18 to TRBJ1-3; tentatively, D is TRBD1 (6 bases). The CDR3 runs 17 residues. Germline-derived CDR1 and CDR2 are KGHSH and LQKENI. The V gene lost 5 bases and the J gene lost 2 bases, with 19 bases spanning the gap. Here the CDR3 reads CASSSGMDRSAGNTIYF. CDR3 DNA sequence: TGTGCCAGCTCATCGGGTATGGACAGATCTGCTGGAAACACCATATATTTT.

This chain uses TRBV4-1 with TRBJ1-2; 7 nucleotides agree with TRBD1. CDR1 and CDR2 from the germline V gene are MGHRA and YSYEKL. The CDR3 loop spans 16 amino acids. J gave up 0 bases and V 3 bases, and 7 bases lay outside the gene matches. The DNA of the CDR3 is TGCGCCAGCAGCCAGGGTCCCGGGACAGCTAACTATGGCTACACCTTC. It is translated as CASSQGPGTANYGYTF.

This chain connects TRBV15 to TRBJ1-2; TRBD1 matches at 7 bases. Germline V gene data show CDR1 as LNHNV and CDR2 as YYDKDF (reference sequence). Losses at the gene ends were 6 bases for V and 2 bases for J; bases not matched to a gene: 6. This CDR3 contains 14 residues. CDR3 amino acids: CATSWTGSNYGYTF. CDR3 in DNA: TGTGCCACCAGTTGGACAGGTTCGAACTATGGCTACACCTTC.

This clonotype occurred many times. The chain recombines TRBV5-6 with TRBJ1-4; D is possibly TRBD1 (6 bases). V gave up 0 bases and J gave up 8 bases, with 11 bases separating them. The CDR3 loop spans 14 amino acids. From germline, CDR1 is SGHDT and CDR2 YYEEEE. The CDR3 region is CASSLGAGDEKLFF. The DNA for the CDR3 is TGTGCCAGCAGCTTGGGGGCAGGGGACGAAAAACTGTTTTTT.

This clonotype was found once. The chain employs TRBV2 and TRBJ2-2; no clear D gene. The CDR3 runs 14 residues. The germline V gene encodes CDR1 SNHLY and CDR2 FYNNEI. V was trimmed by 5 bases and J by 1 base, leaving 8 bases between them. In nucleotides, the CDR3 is TGTGCCAGCAGTACTACCCGGAACACCGGGGAGCTGTTTTTT. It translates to CASSTTRNTGELFF.

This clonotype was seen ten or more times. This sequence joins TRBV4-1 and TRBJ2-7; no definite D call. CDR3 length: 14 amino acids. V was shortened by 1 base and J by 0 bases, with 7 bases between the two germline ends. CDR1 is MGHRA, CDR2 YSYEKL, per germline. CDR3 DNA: TGCGCCAGCAGCCAAGCACGGAGCTCCTACGAGCAGTACTTC. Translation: CASSQARSSYEQYF.

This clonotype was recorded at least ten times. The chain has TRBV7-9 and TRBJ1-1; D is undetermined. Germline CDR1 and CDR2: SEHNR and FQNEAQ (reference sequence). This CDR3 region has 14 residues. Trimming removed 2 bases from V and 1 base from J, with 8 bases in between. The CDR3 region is CASSLLNRNTEAFF. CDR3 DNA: TGTGCCAGCAGCTTACTTAATAGGAACACTGAAGCTTTCTTT.

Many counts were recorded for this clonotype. The CDR3 region is CASSPFGGTNNEQFF. The CDR3 nucleotides are TGTGCCAGCAGCCCCTTTGGCGGGACTAACAATGAGCAGTTCTTC. V is TRBV7-8 and J is TRBJ2-1, with 7 bases fitting TRBD2. CDR3 size: 15 residues. Germline values: CDR1 SGHVS, CDR2 FQNEAQ. Unmatched junction bases numbered 9, after V lost 5 bases and J lost 5 bases.

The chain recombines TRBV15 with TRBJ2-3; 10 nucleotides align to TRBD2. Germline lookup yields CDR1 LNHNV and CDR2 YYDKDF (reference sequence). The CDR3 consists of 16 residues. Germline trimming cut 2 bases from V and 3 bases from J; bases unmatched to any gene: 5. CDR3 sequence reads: CATSRWLAGGTDTQYF. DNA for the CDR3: TGTGCCACCAGCAGATGGTTAGCGGGAGGTACAGATACGCAGTATTTT.

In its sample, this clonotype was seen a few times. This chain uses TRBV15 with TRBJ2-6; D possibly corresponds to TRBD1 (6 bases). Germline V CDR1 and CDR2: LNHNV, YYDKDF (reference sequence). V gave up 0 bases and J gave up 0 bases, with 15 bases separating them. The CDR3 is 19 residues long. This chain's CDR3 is CATSRDQRGFGSGANVLTF. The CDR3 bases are TGTGCCACCAGCAGAGATCAAAGGGGGTTCGGCTCTGGGGCCAACGTCCTGACTTTC.

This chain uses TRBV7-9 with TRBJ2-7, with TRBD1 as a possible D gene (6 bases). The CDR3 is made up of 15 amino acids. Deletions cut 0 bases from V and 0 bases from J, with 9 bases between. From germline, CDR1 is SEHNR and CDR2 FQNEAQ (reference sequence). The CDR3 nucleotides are TGTGCCAGCAGCTTAGCGGCAGGGGTCTCCTACGAGCAGTACTTC. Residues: CASSLAAGVSYEQYF.

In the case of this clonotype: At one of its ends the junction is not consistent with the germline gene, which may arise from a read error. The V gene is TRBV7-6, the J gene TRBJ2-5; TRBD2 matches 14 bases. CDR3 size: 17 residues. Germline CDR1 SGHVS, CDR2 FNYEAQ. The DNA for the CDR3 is TGTGCTAGCAGCTCGGGACTAGCGGGGGCGCCCCAAGAGACCCAGTACTTC. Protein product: CASSSGLAGAPQETQYF. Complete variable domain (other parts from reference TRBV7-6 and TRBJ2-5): GAGVSQSPRYKVTKRGQDVALRCDPISGHVSLYWYRQALGQGPEFLTYFNYEAQQDKSGLPNDRFSAERPEGSISTLTIQRTEQRDSAMYRCASSSGLAGAPQETQYFGPGTRLLVL.

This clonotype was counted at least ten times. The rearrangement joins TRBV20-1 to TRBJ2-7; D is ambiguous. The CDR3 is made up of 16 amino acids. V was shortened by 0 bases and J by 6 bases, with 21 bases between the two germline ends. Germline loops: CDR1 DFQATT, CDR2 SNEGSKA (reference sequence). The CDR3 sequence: CSARDLEAEGSSEQYF. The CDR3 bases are TGCAGTGCTAGAGATCTTGAGGCAGAAGGGTCGAGCGAGCAGTACTTC.

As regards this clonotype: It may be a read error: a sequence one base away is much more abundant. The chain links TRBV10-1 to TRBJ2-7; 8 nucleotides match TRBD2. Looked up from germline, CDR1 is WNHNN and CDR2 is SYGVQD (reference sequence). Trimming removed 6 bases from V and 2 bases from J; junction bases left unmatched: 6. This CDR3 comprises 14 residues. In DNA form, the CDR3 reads TGCGCCAGCAGACAATTCGGGGGGGCCTACGAGCAGTACTTC. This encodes CASRQFGGAYEQYF.

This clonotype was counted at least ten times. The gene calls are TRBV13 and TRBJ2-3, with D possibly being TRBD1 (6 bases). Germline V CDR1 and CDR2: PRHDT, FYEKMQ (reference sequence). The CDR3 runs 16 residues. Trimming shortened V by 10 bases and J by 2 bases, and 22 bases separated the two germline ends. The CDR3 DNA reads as TGTGCCACCTCCGACCGAGGGGGACAACCCACAGATACGCAGTATTTT. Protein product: CATSDRGGQPTDTQYF.

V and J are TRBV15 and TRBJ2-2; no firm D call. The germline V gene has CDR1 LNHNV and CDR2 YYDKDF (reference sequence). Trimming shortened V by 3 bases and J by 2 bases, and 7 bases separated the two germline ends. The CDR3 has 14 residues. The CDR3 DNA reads TGTGCCACCAGCAGCCAGAGAAACACCGGGGAGCTGTTTTTT. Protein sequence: CATSSQRNTGELFF.

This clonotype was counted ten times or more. The CDR3 loop reads CASGEYEQYF. CDR3 bases: TGTGCCAGCGGCGAGTACGAGCAGTACTTC. This chain links TRBV2 with TRBJ2-7; no firm D call. The CDR3 has 10 residues. Between the trimmed V and J ends, which lost 8 bases and 4 bases, there was a span of 6 bases. Per the germline V gene, CDR1 is SNHLY and CDR2 is FYNNEI.

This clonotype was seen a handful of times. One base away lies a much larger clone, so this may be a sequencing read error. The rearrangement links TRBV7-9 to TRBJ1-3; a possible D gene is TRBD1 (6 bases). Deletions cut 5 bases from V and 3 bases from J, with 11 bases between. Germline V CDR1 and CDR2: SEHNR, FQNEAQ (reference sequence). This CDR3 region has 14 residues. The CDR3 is CASSQGGVGNTIYF. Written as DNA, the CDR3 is TGTGCCAGCAGCCAAGGGGGGGTTGGAAACACCATATATTTT.

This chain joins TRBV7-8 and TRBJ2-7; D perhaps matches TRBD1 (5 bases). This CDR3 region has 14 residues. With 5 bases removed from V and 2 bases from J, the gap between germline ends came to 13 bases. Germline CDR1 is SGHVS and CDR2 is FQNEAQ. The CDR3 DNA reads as TGTGCCAGCAGCACCCGACAGCGCCCCTACGAGCAGTACTTC. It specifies CASSTRQRPYEQYF.

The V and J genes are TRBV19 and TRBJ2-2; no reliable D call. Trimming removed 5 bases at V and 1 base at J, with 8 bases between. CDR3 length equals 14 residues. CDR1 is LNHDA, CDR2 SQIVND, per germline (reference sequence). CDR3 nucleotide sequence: TGTGCCAGTAGTGCCCCGGGGAACACCGGGGAGCTGTTTTTT. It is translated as CASSAPGNTGELFF.

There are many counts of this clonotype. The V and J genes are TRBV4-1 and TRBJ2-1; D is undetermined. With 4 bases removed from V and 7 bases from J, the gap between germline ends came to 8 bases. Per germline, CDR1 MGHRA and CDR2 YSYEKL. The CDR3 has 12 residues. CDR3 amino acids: CASSRNVNEQFF. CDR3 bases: TGCGCCAGCAGCCGCAACGTGAATGAGCAGTTCTTC.

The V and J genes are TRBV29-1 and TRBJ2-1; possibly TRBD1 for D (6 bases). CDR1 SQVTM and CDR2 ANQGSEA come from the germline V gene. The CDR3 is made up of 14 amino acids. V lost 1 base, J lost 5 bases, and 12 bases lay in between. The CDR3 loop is CSVEGGGTDNEQFF. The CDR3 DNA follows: TGCAGCGTTGAAGGTGGGGGCACGGACAATGAGCAGTTCTTC.